The rows below give T cell receptor beta chains drawn from one sample of a study of spatial heterogeneity in lung cancer. Each CDR3 protein is one row after TCRdb ran MiXCR on the 5' RACE reads. The repertoire includes 7,600 or so distinct CDR3 sequences, about 7% of them detected once, and under 80% sits in the top ten. Specimen: PBMCs, collected at surgery. These receptors came from a male donor with early-stage non-small cell lung cancer. Each CDR3 is given without its conserved first and last residue. Fields, in order: V gene, CDR3 protein.

TRBV14 | ASSRQGPTEAF
TRBV20-1 | SAPRDGSYEQY
TRBV7-2 | ASRARGRFTGELF
TRBV12-3/TRBV12-4 | AITPPTGVSNQPQH
TRBV6-5 | AAGTAYGYT
TRBV28 | ASSDPLTGIRETQY
TRBV20-1 | SATLLLAPEKEQY
TRBV20-1 | SAPDWRGGLEQF
TRBV7-7 | ASSPLGGDFDEQY
TRBV29-1 | SFVLAGGNEQF
TRBV5-1 | ASSLATGGGNSPLH
TRBV27 | ASSLSSTGGGPLH
TRBV6-2/TRBV6-3 | ASSPGQGFVADTQY
TRBV6-1 | ASSEGAGRVTQY
TRBV21-1 | ASSNKYFPGELF
TRBV10-3 | AISEMEDSVTYEQY
TRBV10-1 | ASSVMAINQPQH
TRBV3-1 | ASSQEVGGELF
TRBV11-2 | ASSPQRETQY
TRBV11-1 | ASSSGTGITQY
TRBV28 | ASSLYGRAADTEAF
TRBV29-1 | SVAPENTGELF
TRBV24-1 | ATSVGGSGANVLT
TRBV10-3 | AISGGSSPLH
TRBV30 | AWRRGRAGSYNEQF
TRBV20-1 | SARGYNEQF